This TCR beta chain is drawn from a study of CXCR3-negative and CXCR3-positive naive CD8 T cells. Across the whole study: Per library, roughly 1.5 +/- 0.3 million reads; 120 million to 150 million TRB reads overall. Overall study results and limits: The study inferred TCR strength from TRB CDR3 properties and found comparable surface CD5 between naive subsets. Each naive subset displayed comparably high diversity, whereas memory CD8+ cells displayed much lower diversity.

Cells classed as naive CD8+ T cells were CD45RO-CCR7+CD27+CD95-. 5' RACE with UMI labels generated the TRB cDNA libraries. No DNA is given; TCRdb re-called the 5' RACE reads and lists each CDR3 protein once. In total, the table holds 100,000 to 150,000 distinct CDR3 sequences. A remark on this clonotype: Its antigen is undetermined.

The CDR3 spans 12 residues. Sequencing was performed on naive CXCR3- CD8+ T cells from blood. The sample's subset: CD45RO-CCR7+CD27+CD95- naive CD8+ T cells lacking CXCR3 (TNR3-). This chain uses TRBV12-3 or TRBV12-4 with TRBJ1-2. The TCR was taken from a human donor in good health. Some clones in this sample may be carry-over from other donors' samples. CDR3 region: CASSLGRNGYTF.